This is a list of T cell receptor beta chains from one sample in a study of beta chain features in type 1 diabetes. Profiled with immunoSEQ multiplex PCR; TCRdb holds only in-frame clones, not every one. Of nearly 250,000 clones in the sample, about 63% were seen once. Source material: naive CD4+ T cells from blood. Receptor source: a man aged 30 to 39 in good health. The CDR3 runs from the conserved cysteine through the conserved F or W. D genes are given only for firm matches. Only part of the rows carry a size: once, few, many, or a class if the clone is expanded.

V gene: TRBV13; D gene: .; clone size: .; J gene: TRBJ2-3; CDR3 DNA: TGTGCCAGCAGTCTCTTTGGGACGGACACAGATACGCAGTATTTT; CDR3 protein: CASSLFGTDTDTQYF
V gene: TRBV23-1; D gene: TRBD1; clone size: few; J gene: TRBJ1-4; CDR3 DNA: TGCGCCAGCAGTCAGGCGCTCGGGACAGGGTATGAAAAACTGTTTTTT; CDR3 protein: CASSQALGTGYEKLFF
V gene: TRBV15; D gene: TRBD2; clone size: few; J gene: TRBJ2-7; CDR3 DNA: TGTGCCACCAGGGGCGAGCGGGATGTAACCTACGAGCAGTACTTC; CDR3 protein: CATRGERDVTYEQYF
V gene: TRBV7-8; D gene: .; clone size: once; J gene: TRBJ2-1; CDR3 DNA: TGTGCCAGCAGCCCCGAGGGCGGAGGACAGTTCTTC; CDR3 protein: CASSPEGGGQFF
V gene: TRBV14; D gene: .; clone size: .; J gene: TRBJ1-6; CDR3 DNA: TGTGCCAGCAGCCATCTGACCGCGGGCACCCTCCACTTT; CDR3 protein: CASSHLTAGTLHF
V gene: TRBV18; D gene: .; clone size: .; J gene: TRBJ2-5; CDR3 DNA: TGTGCCAGCTCACCACGAGCAGACCTGTCGGAGACCCAGTACTTC; CDR3 protein: CASSPRADLSETQYF
V gene: TRBV4-3; D gene: .; clone size: once; J gene: TRBJ2-2; CDR3 DNA: TGCGCCAGCAGCCAAGGTCTGGGTGGGGAGCTGTTTTTT; CDR3 protein: CASSQGLGGELFF
V gene: TRBV6-5; D gene: TRBD1; clone size: .; J gene: TRBJ2-7; CDR3 DNA: TGTGCCAGCAACACCGGACAGGGGGCTAGGTACGAGCAGTACTTC; CDR3 protein: CASNTGQGARYEQYF
V gene: TRBV7-9; D gene: .; clone size: .; J gene: TRBJ2-3; CDR3 DNA: TGTGCCAGCAGCTTATCATCTGGCTCGGCAGATACGCAGTATTTT; CDR3 protein: CASSLSSGSADTQYF
V gene: TRBV4-2; D gene: .; clone size: few; J gene: TRBJ1-6; CDR3 DNA: TGTGCCAGCAGAGAACCGCAGGAGCTACATAATTCACCCCTCCACTTT; CDR3 protein: CASREPQELHNSPLHF
V gene: TRBV7-2; D gene: .; clone size: few; J gene: TRBJ2-5; CDR3 DNA: TGTGCCAGCAGCTTGTTCCGTCAGACCCAGTACTTC; CDR3 protein: CASSLFRQTQYF